These 21 T cell receptor beta chains were sequenced from one sample in a study of OX40 agonist ivuxolimab in advanced cancers. Library creation used the immunoSEQ multiplex PCR assay. In TCRdb, the immuneACCESS table is reduced to in-frame sequences with V and J assigned. These tables do not hold every clone; where another copy was compared, an unresolved V gene accounts for under half, and the others remain unexplained. This sample lists about 130,000 clones; 92% were detected once. In total, the top ten clones hold 0.8% to 1% of the sample. Sequenced here: CD4+ or CD8+ T cells sorted from blood, sampled in a trial of the OX40 agonist ivuxolimab. The receptors here all came from an adult with an advanced solid tumor such as melanoma, head and neck, liver or kidney cancer.

In this sample, this clone turned up once. The chain has TRBV18 and TRBJ2-3; the match to TRBD1 covers 8 bases. This CDR3 contains 17 residues. After removal of 3 bases from V and 4 bases from J, the junction contained 12 bases not matched to a gene. Germline-derived CDR1 and CDR2 are KGHSH and LQKENI. The CDR3 loop reads CASSPPGQGLGADTQYF. The CDR3 DNA sequence: TGTGCCAGCTCACCCCCTGGACAGGGCCTCGGGGCAGATACGCAGTATTTT.

The table lists this clone with a count of one. This sequence joins TRBV28 and TRBJ2-1; TRBD2 aligns across 8 bases. Trimming removed 7 bases from V and 4 bases from J; junction bases left unmatched: 3. CDR1 is MDHEN and CDR2 is SYDVKM in the germline V gene. There are 13 residues in the CDR3. The chain's CDR3 is CASKSGGYNEQFF. CDR3 DNA sequence: TGTGCCAGCAAGAGCGGGGGATACAATGAGCAGTTCTTC.

The rearrangement joins TRBV25-1 to TRBJ2-2; 8 nucleotides align to TRBD1. CDR3 length equals 14 residues. Germline CDR1 MGHDK, CDR2 SYGVNS. The V and J ends lost 4 bases and 4 bases, in that order; junction bases with no gene match: 2. CDR3 in amino acids: CASSGTGGTGELFF. The CDR3 coding sequence is TGTGCCAGCAGTGGAACAGGGGGCACCGGGGAGCTGTTTTTT.

The chain is built from TRBV7-9 and TRBJ2-7; TRBD2 aligns across 7 bases. The CDR3 consists of 11 residues. V trimming: 4 bases; J trimming: 11 bases; junction bases outside the gene matches: 5. Per the germline V gene, CDR1 is SEHNR and CDR2 is FQNEAQ (reference sequence). Here the CDR3 reads CASSSSGKEYF. The CDR3 bases are TGTGCCAGCAGCTCTAGCGGTAAGGAGTACTTC.

V gene TRBV4-3 combines with J gene TRBJ2-5, with TRBD2 matching 13 bases. The junction had 8 bases not matched to a gene; V was cut back by 0 bases and J by 1 base. In germline, CDR1 is LGHNA, CDR2 YSLEER. The CDR3 consists of 19 residues. CDR3 sequence: CASSQDRRGLAGFQETQYF. The CDR3, as DNA: TGCGCCAGCAGCCAAGATCGGAGGGGACTAGCGGGATTCCAAGAGACCCAGTACTTC.

The rearrangement uses TRBV6-5 and TRBJ1-2; 7 bases agree with TRBD1. The CDR3 consists of 14 residues. Germline assignment: CDR1 MNHEY and CDR2 SVGAGI. Losses at the gene ends were 2 bases for V and 5 bases for J; bases not matched to a gene: 5. CDR3 coding DNA: TGTGCCAGCAGTTACGTCAGGGGGGGGTATGGCTACACCTTC. This encodes CASSYVRGGYGYTF.

For the CDR3, the DNA is TGTGCCAGCAGCCCCGCTGGCAAGGGGGAGACCCAGTACTTC. Translating gives CASSPAGKGETQYF. The rearrangement uses TRBV7-2 and TRBJ2-5; weak D call: TRBD1 (5 bases). V was trimmed by 5 bases and J by 5 bases, leaving 15 bases between them. This CDR3 spans 14 amino acids. Germline values: CDR1 SGHTA, CDR2 FQGNSA.

This chain connects TRBV7-2 to TRBJ2-7, with a weak D call TRBD1 (5 bases). V lost 3 bases, J lost 3 bases, and 6 bases lay in between. The CDR3 is 12 residues long. Germline V CDR1 and CDR2: SGHTA, FQGNSA. The CDR3 region has the DNA TGTGCCAGCAGCTTGCAGGGCTACGAGCAGTACTTC. It is translated as CASSLQGYEQYF.

CDR3 in amino acids: CASSEQVPPYNEQFF. In nucleotides, the CDR3 is TGTGCCAGCAGTGAACAGGTCCCACCCTACAATGAGCAGTTCTTC. V is TRBV2 and J is TRBJ2-1; D not resolved. CDR3 length: 15 amino acids. V lost 2 bases and J lost 2, with 10 bases in between. From germline, CDR1 is SNHLY and CDR2 FYNNEI.

The rearrangement joins TRBV7-8 to TRBJ2-7, with 7 bases matching TRBD1. This CDR3 spans 15 amino acids. CDR1 and CDR2 from the germline V gene are SGHVS and FQNEAQ. The V segment lost 5 bases and the J segment 2 bases; nucleotides outside the gene matches: 9. CDR3 protein: CASSPQGVPTYEQYF. DNA for the CDR3: TGTGCCAGCAGCCCTCAGGGGGTTCCAACCTACGAGCAGTACTTC.

The chain employs TRBV4-1 and TRBJ2-3; D perhaps matches TRBD2 (5 bases). Germline V gene sequence: CDR1 MGHRA, CDR2 YSYEKL. V lost 4 bases to trimming and J lost 5 bases, with 16 bases between them. The CDR3 has 15 residues. CDR3 DNA sequence: TGCGCCAGCAGCCCAGACTACGTTGGGCAAGATACGCAGTATTTT. Its translation: CASSPDYVGQDTQYF.

The chain employs TRBV11-2 and TRBJ2-5, with D tentatively TRBD1 (5 bases). CDR1 and CDR2 from the germline V gene are SGHAT and FQNNGV. There are 19 residues in the CDR3. V was shortened by 1 base and J by 4 bases, with 25 bases between the two germline ends. The CDR3 nucleotides read TGTGCCAGCAGCTTAGGATCTGGGCCGGGTTGGACAAAAAGAGAGACCCAGTACTTC. Translation gives CASSLGSGPGWTKRETQYF.

This rearrangement joins TRBV7-2 to TRBJ1-5; D call uncertain. Trimming removed 5 bases at V and 0 bases at J, with 5 bases between. Germline V CDR1 and CDR2: SGHTA, FQGNSA. The CDR3 totals 13 residues. The CDR3 nucleotides are TGTGCCAGCAGCGAAAATAGCAATCAGCCCCAGCATTTT. Translated: CASSENSNQPQHF.

The chain joins TRBV6-5 to TRBJ1-2; perhaps TRBD1 as D (6 bases). The CDR3 has 15 amino acids. Trimming left V 2 bases short and J 7 bases short, with 17 bases between. CDR1 MNHEY and CDR2 SVGAGI come from the germline V gene. The DNA of the CDR3 is TGTGCCAGCAGTTACCCCGGAGGGGGGGCGGGTGGCTACACCTTC. This translates into CASSYPGGGAGGYTF.

The V call is TRBV5-6, the J call TRBJ1-5; TRBD1 matches at 9 bases. The germline gives CDR1 SGHDT, CDR2 YYEEEE. The CDR3 is 15 amino acids. After removal of 4 bases from V and 3 bases from J, the junction contained 5 bases not matched to a gene. This chain's CDR3 is CASSPGTGFNQPQHF. The DNA of the CDR3 is TGTGCCAGCAGCCCCGGGACAGGGTTCAATCAGCCCCAGCATTTT.

The chain is built from TRBV18 and TRBJ2-2; 9 bases line up with TRBD2. CDR3 length: 15 amino acids. J gave up 3 bases and V 3 bases, and 2 bases lay outside the gene matches. CDR1 is KGHSH and CDR2 is LQKENI in the germline V gene. The CDR3 loop is CASSPGLADTGELFF. The CDR3 DNA reads TGTGCCAGCTCACCGGGACTAGCTGACACCGGGGAGCTGTTTTTT.

The J gene is TRBJ2-7, the V gene TRBV28; TRBD1 is a possible D gene (6 bases). From germline, CDR1 is MDHEN and CDR2 SYDVKM. This CDR3 contains 14 residues. Trimming left V 3 bases short and J 1 base short, with 10 bases between. The CDR3 is CASSFHQGSYEQYF. The CDR3 DNA follows: TGTGCCAGCAGTTTTCACCAGGGGTCCTACGAGCAGTACTTC.

V and J are TRBV28 and TRBJ2-1; TRBD2 agrees at 11 bases. The germline gives CDR1 MDHEN, CDR2 SYDVKM. V was clipped by 3 bases and J by 6 bases; unmatched bases: 4. This CDR3 has 15 residues. CDR3 loop: CASSLGGLAVNEQFF. The CDR3 coding sequence is TGTGCCAGCAGTTTGGGGGGACTAGCGGTCAATGAGCAGTTCTTC.

This chain joins TRBV7-3 and TRBJ2-3, with 9 bases that match TRBD2. Trimming at V came to 5 bases and at J to 0 bases, leaving 6 bases not matched to a gene. The CDR3 has 16 residues. Germline loops: CDR1 SGHTA, CDR2 FQGTGA. The CDR3 DNA follows: TGTGCCAGCAGCGCCCGACTAGCGGCTAGCACAGATACGCAGTATTTT. It yields the protein CASSARLAASTDTQYF.

The chain carries TRBV28 and TRBJ1-3; no clear D gene. The germline V gene has CDR1 MDHEN and CDR2 SYDVKM. The CDR3 is 15 residues long. The germline V and J ends were trimmed by 5 bases and 0 bases, with 11 bases remaining between them. CDR3 region: CASSETAISGNTIYF. In nucleotides, the CDR3 is TGTGCCAGCAGTGAAACAGCGATCTCTGGAAACACCATATATTTT.

CDR3 DNA: TGTGCCAGCAGCTCCGATCCGACAGGGGCTAGCGGGAGGCAAGAGATTGAGCAGTTCTTC. It yields the protein CASSSDPTGASGRQEIEQFF. The chain has TRBV7-3 and TRBJ2-1; 11 nucleotides agree with TRBD2. Germline CDR1 is SGHTA and CDR2 is FQGTGA. The junction had 23 bases not matched to a gene; V was cut back by 4 bases and J by 9 bases. CDR3 size: 20 residues. Full variable domain (rest looked up from reference TRBV7-3 and TRBJ2-1): GAGVSQTPSNKVTEKGKYVELRCDPISGHTALYWYRQSLGQGPEFLIYFQGTGAADDSGLPNDRFFAVRPEGSVSTLKIQRTERGDSAVYLCASSSDPTGASGRQEIEQFFGPGTRLTVL.